This T cell receptor beta chain appears in the sequencing data of a study of identical twins. One entry per CDR3 protein results from TCRdb running MiXCR on the 5' RACE reads. The sample records hundreds of thousands of distinct CDR3 sequences, roughly 20% being singletons. Study-wide findings and caveats: Zero-insertion analyses could be partly confounded by invariant MAIT and iNKT cells. Compared with unrelated sharing, twin-shared out-of-frame alpha sequences had more low-probability sequences.

There are a few counts of this clonotype. Its specificity is not known. This CDR3 comprises 14 residues. Germline V gives CDR1 DFQATT, CDR2 SNEGSKA (reference sequence). The J segment lost 5 bases and the V segment lost 3 bases, leaving 7 bases of the junction unmatched. The same specimen was also included in a second study, on T cells expressing NK-cell markers. That paper notes: Each TCR beta repertoire originated in sorted T cells that were CD3+CD56+NKG2C+, CD3+CD56+NKG2C- or CD3+CD56-NKG2C+. In the group of eight sequenced donors, seven were HCMV-seropositive and one was seronegative.

The TCR comes from a woman between 18 and 30 years old in good health. The sample consisted of PBMCs. The rearrangement links TRBV20-1 to TRBJ2-7, with TRBD1 matching 10 bases. This CDR3 is CSASLTGGDDEQYF. The CDR3 DNA sequence: TGCAGTGCTAGCCTGACAGGGGGCGACGACGAGCAGTACTTC.